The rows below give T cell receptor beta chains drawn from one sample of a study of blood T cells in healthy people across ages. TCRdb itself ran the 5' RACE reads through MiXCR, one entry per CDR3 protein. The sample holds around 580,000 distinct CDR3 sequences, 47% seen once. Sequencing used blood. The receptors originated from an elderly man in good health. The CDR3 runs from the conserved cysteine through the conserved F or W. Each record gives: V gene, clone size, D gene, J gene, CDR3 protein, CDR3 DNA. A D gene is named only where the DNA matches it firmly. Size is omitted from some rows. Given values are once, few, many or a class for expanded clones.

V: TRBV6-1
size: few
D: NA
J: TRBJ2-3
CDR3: CASRGNDGAYTQYF
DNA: TGTGCCAGCAGGGGTAACGACGGGGCCTATACGCAGTATTTT

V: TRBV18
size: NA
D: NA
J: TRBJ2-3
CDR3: CASSPPGLFTDTQYF
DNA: TGTGCCAGCTCACCACCCGGACTGTTCACAGATACGCAGTATTTT

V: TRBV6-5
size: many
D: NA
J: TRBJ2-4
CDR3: CASSRSSAKNIQYF
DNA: TGTGCCAGCAGCCGTAGTTCGGCCAAAAACATTCAGTACTTC

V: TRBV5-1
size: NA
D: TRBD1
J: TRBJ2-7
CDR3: CASSLVSGQGGYEQYF
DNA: TGCGCCAGCAGCTTAGTTAGTGGACAGGGTGGCTACGAGCAGTACTTC

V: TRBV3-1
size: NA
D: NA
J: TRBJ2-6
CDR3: CASSQSSYSGANVLTF
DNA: TGTGCCAGCAGCCAATCCAGCTACTCTGGGGCCAACGTCCTGACTTTC

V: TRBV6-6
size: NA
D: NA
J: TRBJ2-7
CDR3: CASSTGTSGPYEQYF
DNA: TGTGCCAGCAGCACCGGGACGTCAGGCCCCTACGAGCAGTACTTC

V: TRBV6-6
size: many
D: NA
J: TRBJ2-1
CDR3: CASSPPGTQSGEQFF
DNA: TGTGCCAGCAGTCCCCCCGGGACTCAGAGTGGTGAGCAGTTCTTC

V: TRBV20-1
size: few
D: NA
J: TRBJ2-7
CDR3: CSARPDTYEQYF
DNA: TGCAGTGCTAGACCGGACACCTACGAGCAGTACTTC

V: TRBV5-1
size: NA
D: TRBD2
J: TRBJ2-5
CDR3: CASTSWAGTTNNEQYF
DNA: TGCGCCAGCACCTCTTGGGCCGGGACTACCAATAATGAGCAGTACTTC

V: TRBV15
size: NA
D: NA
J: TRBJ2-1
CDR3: CATSRDLAQEQFF
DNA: TGTGCCACCAGCAGAGATCTCGCCCAAGAGCAGTTCTTC

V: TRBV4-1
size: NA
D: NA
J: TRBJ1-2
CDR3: CASSQAEGVYGYTF
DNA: TGCGCCAGCAGCCAAGCTGAGGGGGTCTATGGCTACACCTTC

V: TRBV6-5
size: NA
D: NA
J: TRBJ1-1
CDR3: CASSTLAGGAFF
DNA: TGTGCCAGCAGTACCTTAGCGGGGGGGGCTTTCTTT

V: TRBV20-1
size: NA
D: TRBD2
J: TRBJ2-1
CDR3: CSATRLADYNEQFF
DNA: TGCAGTGCAACCCGACTAGCGGACTACAATGAGCAGTTCTTC

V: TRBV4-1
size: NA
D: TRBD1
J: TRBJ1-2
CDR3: CASSQGQGAWGGYTF
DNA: TGCGCCAGCAGCCAAGGGCAGGGGGCCTGGGGAGGCTACACCTTC

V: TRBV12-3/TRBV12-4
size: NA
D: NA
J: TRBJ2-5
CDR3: CASSWTEQETQYF
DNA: TGTGCCAGCAGTTGGACAGAACAAGAGACCCAGTACTTC

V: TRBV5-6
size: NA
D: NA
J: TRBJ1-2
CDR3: CASSPGRVEYGYTF
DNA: TGTGCCAGCAGCCCTGGGAGGGTGGAATATGGCTACACCTTC

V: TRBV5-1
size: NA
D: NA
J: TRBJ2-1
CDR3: CASSTDRQGSNEQFF
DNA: TGCGCCAGCAGCACAGACAGGCAGGGTAGCAATGAGCAGTTCTTC

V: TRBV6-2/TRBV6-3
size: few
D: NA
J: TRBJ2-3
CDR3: CASSYRTPFGGTDTQYF
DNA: TGTGCCAGCAGTTACCGGACCCCCTTCGGGGGCACAGATACGCAGTATTTT

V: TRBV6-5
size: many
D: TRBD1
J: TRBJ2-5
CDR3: CASSYESPGQLYF
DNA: TGTGCCAGCAGCTATGAATCCCCGGGACAGTTGTACTTC

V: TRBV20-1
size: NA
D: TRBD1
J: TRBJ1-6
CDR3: CSARVGTVNSPLHF
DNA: TGCAGTGCTAGAGTGGGGACAGTCAATTCACCCCTCCACTTT

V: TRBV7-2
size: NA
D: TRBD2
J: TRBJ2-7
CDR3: CASSRWTSSYKQYF
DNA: TGTGCCAGCAGCCGTTGGACTAGCTCCTACAAGCAGTACTTC

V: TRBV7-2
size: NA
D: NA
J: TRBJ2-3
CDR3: CASSLDRADTQYF
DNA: TGTGCCAGCAGCTTAGACAGGGCAGATACGCAGTATTTT

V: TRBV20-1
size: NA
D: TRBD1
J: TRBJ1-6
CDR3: CSTNQGQENSPLHF
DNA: TGCAGTACTAACCAGGGACAGGAAAATTCACCCCTCCACTTT

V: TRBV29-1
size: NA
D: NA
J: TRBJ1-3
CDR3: CSVGGSSGNTIYF
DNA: TGCAGCGTGGGAGGTTCCTCTGGAAACACCATATATTTT

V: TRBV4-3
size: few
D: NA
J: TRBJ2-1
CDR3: CASSQDWPSSYNERFF
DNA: TGCGCCAGCAGCCAAGATTGGCCTAGCTCCTACAATGAGCGGTTCTTC

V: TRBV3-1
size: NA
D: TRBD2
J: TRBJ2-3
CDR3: CASSQPPGGASDTQYF
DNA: TGTGCCAGCAGCCAACCCCCCGGGGGGGCCTCAGATACGCAGTATTTT

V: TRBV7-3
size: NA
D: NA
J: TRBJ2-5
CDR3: CASSLNFQETQYF
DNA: TGTGCCAGCAGCTTAAATTTCCAAGAGACCCAGTACTTC

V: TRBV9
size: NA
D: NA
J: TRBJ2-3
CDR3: CASSVRRQTDTQYF
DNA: TGTGCCAGCAGCGTGAGAAGACAGACAGATACGCAGTATTTT

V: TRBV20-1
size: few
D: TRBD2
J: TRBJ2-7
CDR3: CSAINPVGLAGESYEQYF
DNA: TGCAGTGCTATAAACCCTGTGGGACTAGCGGGAGAATCGTACGAGCAGTACTTC

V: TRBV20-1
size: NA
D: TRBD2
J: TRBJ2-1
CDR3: CSATERAGLAVGSSYNEQFF
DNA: TGCAGTGCGACCGAGAGAGCGGGACTAGCGGTTGGGAGCTCCTACAATGAGCAGTTCTTC

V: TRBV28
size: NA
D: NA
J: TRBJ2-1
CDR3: CASSPQKASSHMNEQFF
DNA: TGTGCCAGCAGTCCCCAGAAGGCGTCGTCACACATGAATGAGCAGTTCTTC

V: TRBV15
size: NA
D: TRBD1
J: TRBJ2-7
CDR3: CATSKNRGYEQYF
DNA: TGTGCCACCAGCAAAAACAGGGGCTACGAGCAGTACTTC

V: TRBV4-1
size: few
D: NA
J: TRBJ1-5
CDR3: CASSQAPEGQGANQPQHF
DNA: TGCGCCAGCAGCCAGGCCCCTGAAGGGCAGGGCGCCAATCAGCCCCAGCATTTT